One and the same sample provided the 15 T cell receptor beta chains below, sequenced in a study of shared clonotypes between healthy human individuals. TCRdb keeps only in-frame clones here, not all; method: immunoSEQ multiplex PCR. The sample includes approximately 1.1 million clones, more than 75% of them seen just once. Sequenced sample: memory CD4+ T cells from PBMCs. Subset given: CD45RA-negative fraction. These receptors came from a man aged 18 to 30 in good health. Some clones in this sample may be carry-over from other donors' samples.

The J gene is TRBJ1-4, the V gene TRBV27; D gene unclear. V was pared by 5 bases and J by 10 bases, with 14 bases between. Germline-derived CDR1 and CDR2 are MNHEY and SMNVEV (reference sequence). The CDR3 length is 13 residues. This chain's CDR3 is CASSLHGTGKLFF. For the CDR3, the DNA is TGTGCCAGCAGTCTCCATGGAACGGGAAAACTGTTTTTT.

The J gene is TRBJ1-4, the V gene TRBV5-1; D is uncertain. Germline V lookup: CDR1 SGHRS, CDR2 YFSETQ. CDR3 size: 15 residues. Trimming cost V 3 bases and J 11 bases, with 20 bases left between them. The CDR3 nucleotides are TGCGCCAGCAGCTCTGAACGCGCGCGGGGTGGGAAACTGTTTTTT. Translated: CASSSERARGGKLFF.

The rearrangement joins TRBV27 to TRBJ1-5; D uncertain. The CDR3 consists of 14 residues. V shed 1 base and J shed 5 bases, with 9 bases lying between them. From germline, CDR1 is MNHEY and CDR2 SMNVEV (reference sequence). CDR3 region: CASSLFPRDQPQHF. CDR3 nucleotide sequence: TGTGCCAGCAGTTTATTCCCCCGCGATCAGCCCCAGCATTTT.

The genes are TRBV29-1 and TRBJ2-5; D could derive from TRBD1 or TRBD2 (6 bases each). The J call could be wrong; TRBJ2-7 is a better fit for the DNA end. Germline CDR1 SQVTM, CDR2 ANQGSEA. There are 13 residues in the CDR3. The CDR3 DNA reads TGCAGCGTTACAGGGAGGCTCTCCTACGAGCAGTACTTC. It is translated as CSVTGRLSYEQYF.

Remarks on this clone: The same CDR3 also results from other DNA sequences found in this sample. The J gene is TRBJ1-1, the V gene TRBV2, with 8 bases matching TRBD1. The CDR3 loop spans 13 amino acids. Unmatched junction bases numbered 2, after V lost 4 bases and J lost 4 bases. The germline gives CDR1 SNHLY, CDR2 FYNNEI. The CDR3 region is CASSGQGATEAFF. The CDR3 DNA reads as TGTGCCAGCAGTGGCCAGGGGGCCACTGAAGCTTTCTTT. Complete variable domain (other parts from reference TRBV2 and TRBJ1-1): EPEVTQTPSHQVTQMGQEVILRCVPISNHLYFYWYRQILGQKVEFLVSFYNNEISEKSEIFDDQFSVERPDGSNFTLKIRSTKLEDSAMYFCASSGQGATEAFFGQGTRLTVV.

This sequence joins TRBV6-5 and TRBJ2-5; D is uncertain. The J call may be incorrect, as the DNA end agrees better with TRBJ2-7. Germline V gives CDR1 MNHEY, CDR2 SVGAGI. This CDR3 region has 15 residues. The DNA of the CDR3 is TGTGCCAGCAGTTACTCGATGTCCGGAACCTACGAGCAGTACTTC. Protein: CASSYSMSGTYEQYF.

The rearrangement joins TRBV6-7 to TRBJ2-7; 8 nucleotides align to TRBD2. TRBV6-7 is recorded as an ORF, its role being uncertain. Losses at the gene ends were 4 bases for V and 2 bases for J; bases not matched to a gene: 10. CDR3 length equals 16 residues. The CDR3 loop reads CASSFFRLASAYEQYF. In DNA form, the CDR3 reads TGTGCCAGCAGTTTCTTCAGACTAGCGTCCGCCTACGAGCAGTACTTC.

CDR3 in amino acids: CASSAGDRGETEAFF. DNA for the CDR3: TGTGCCAGTAGTGCCGGGGACAGGGGAGAGACTGAAGCTTTCTTT. V and J are TRBV19 and TRBJ1-1; 10 bases map to TRBD1. Trimming cost V 5 bases and J 5 bases; bases outside gene matches: 8. CDR1 and CDR2 (germline): LNHDA, SQIVND (reference sequence). This CDR3 has 15 residues.

This chain joins TRBV5-1 and TRBJ1-2, with 10 bases matching TRBD1. Germline V gives CDR1 SGHRS, CDR2 YFSETQ. The CDR3 consists of 14 residues. Trimming took 4 bases from V and 5 from J; bases not matched to a gene: 5. In nucleotides, the CDR3 is TGCGCCAGCAGCCAGGGACAGGGGAGATATGGCTACACCTTC. Amino acid sequence: CASSQGQGRYGYTF.

The chain carries TRBV19 and TRBJ1-1, with 11 positions matching TRBD1. The V segment lost 9 bases and the J segment 10 bases; nucleotides outside the gene matches: 10. This CDR3 is 13 amino acids long. Per the germline V gene, CDR1 is LNHDA and CDR2 is SQIVND (reference sequence). The CDR3 region is CASFGQGAGGAFF. In DNA, the CDR3 is TGTGCCAGCTTTGGACAGGGGGCAGGTGGAGCTTTCTTT. Together with reference TRBV19 and TRBJ1-1, the CDR3 gives the full variable domain: DGGITQSPKYLFRKEGQNVTLSCEQNLNHDAMYWYRQDPGQGLRLIYYSQIVNDFQKGDIAEGYSVSREKKESFPLTVTSAQKNPTAFYLCASFGQGAGGAFFGQGTRLTVV.

The chain is built from TRBV5-1 and TRBJ2-1; 8 bases map to TRBD2. V was clipped by 4 bases and J by 4 bases; unmatched bases: 10. The CDR3 sequence is 16 residues long. Germline V gene lookup returns CDR1 SGHRS and CDR2 YFSETQ. CDR3 in DNA: TGCGCCAGCAGCCCTGATCTAGCGGGCGTTTACAATGAGCAGTTCTTC. This codes for CASSPDLAGVYNEQFF.

Worth noting for this clone: In the same sample, other DNA sequences code for this CDR3. This rearrangement joins TRBV7-3 to TRBJ2-5; D remains ambiguous. Looked up from germline, CDR1 is SGHTA and CDR2 is FQGTGA. This CDR3 is built from 15 residues. Between the trimmed V and J ends, which lost 5 bases and 1 base, there was a span of 14 bases. Written as DNA, the CDR3 is TGTGCCAGCAGCCTAAATCCCGGGCCCCAAGAGACCCAGTACTTC. Amino acids: CASSLNPGPQETQYF.

Remarks on this clone: The same CDR3 can be traced to other DNA sequences in this sample. The rearrangement uses TRBV27 and TRBJ1-3, with D uncertain. The V gene lost 5 bases and the J gene lost 0 bases, with 14 bases spanning the gap. This CDR3 has 16 amino acids. Germline CDR1 is MNHEY and CDR2 is SMNVEV (reference sequence). In DNA, the CDR3 is TGTGCCAGCAGTCCAACTAGCAGGAGCTCTGGAAACACCATATATTTT. Encoded protein: CASSPTSRSSGNTIYF.

This clone has more than one count but fewer than ten. V is TRBV5-1 and J is TRBJ1-5; D unresolved. Germline V gene lookup returns CDR1 SGHRS and CDR2 YFSETQ. The ends were cut back, 2 bases at V and 1 base at J, with 10 bases in the middle. CDR3 length: 15 amino acids. CDR3 protein: CASSLLSGSNQPQHF. The CDR3 DNA reads as TGCGCCAGCAGCTTACTTTCAGGCAGCAATCAGCCCCAGCATTTT. Variable domain in full (rest from reference TRBV5-1 and TRBJ1-5): KAGVTQTPRYLIKTRGQQVTLSCSPISGHRSVSWYQQTPGQGLQFLFEYFSETQRNKGNFPGRFSGRQFSNSRSEMNVSTLELGDSALYLCASSLLSGSNQPQHFGDGTRLSIL.

About this clone itself: Other nucleotide sequences in the sample specify the same CDR3. J is TRBJ2-1 and V is TRBV5-1; possibly TRBD1 for D (6 bases). Trimming cost V 0 bases and J 1 base, with 8 bases left between them. This CDR3 is 15 amino acids long. Looked up from germline, CDR1 is SGHRS and CDR2 is YFSETQ. DNA for the CDR3: TGCGCCAGCAGCTTGGAGGGGGATTCCTACAATGAGCAGTTCTTC. The encoded protein is CASSLEGDSYNEQFF.